Presented here are 13 T cell receptor beta chains from one specimen sequenced in a study of blood T cell repertoires in COVID-19. Assay used: immunoSEQ multiplex PCR; TCRdb lists only in-frame clones, some missing. The table records around 74,000 clones, approximately 90% of them present only once. Source material: peripheral blood. The receptors shown here come from a man aged 50-59 years with active COVID-19.

CDR3 sequence (DNA): TGTGCCAGTATCCTGGGAGAGGGCCGCACCGGGGAGCTGTTTTTT. Translated, it gives CASILGEGRTGELFF. The chain carries TRBV19 and TRBJ2-2; D is perhaps TRBD2 (5 bases). The length of the CDR3 is 15 residues. Per germline, CDR1 LNHDA and CDR2 SQIVND (reference sequence). V lost 7 bases to trimming and J lost 4 bases, with 16 bases between them. The whole variable domain, filled in from reference TRBV19 and TRBJ2-2, reads DGGITQSPKYLFRKEGQNVTLSCEQNLNHDAMYWYRQDPGQGLRLIYYSQIVNDFQKGDIAEGYSVSREKKESFPLTVTSAQKNPTAFYLCASILGEGRTGELFFGEGSRLTVL.

V is TRBV2 and J is TRBJ2-4, with D possibly matching TRBD2 (6 bases). The V gene lost 8 bases and the J gene lost 8 bases, with 19 bases spanning the gap. CDR1 is SNHLY, CDR2 FYNNEI, per germline. The CDR3 covers 14 residues. CDR3 in amino acids: CASGGGPFGDIQYF. In DNA form, the CDR3 reads TGTGCCAGCGGGGGAGGACCATTCGGGGACATTCAGTACTTC.

The rearrangement links TRBV19 to TRBJ2-7; D gene unclear. Trimming took off 3 bases at V and 2 bases at J, with 8 bases between the two ends. The germline V gene encodes CDR1 LNHDA and CDR2 SQIVND (reference sequence). This CDR3 contains 13 residues. CDR3 sequence (DNA): TGTGCCAGTAGTATGGGCATCACCTACGAGCAGTACTTC. It specifies CASSMGITYEQYF. Supplemented by reference TRBV19 and TRBJ2-7, the full variable domain reads DGGITQSPKYLFRKEGQNVTLSCEQNLNHDAMYWYRQDPGQGLRLIYYSQIVNDFQKGDIAEGYSVSREKKESFPLTVTSAQKNPTAFYLCASSMGITYEQYFGPGTRLTVT.

The genes are TRBV2 and TRBJ1-3, with a tentative D call TRBD1 (5 bases). This CDR3 has 13 residues. Per germline, CDR1 SNHLY and CDR2 FYNNEI. With 6 bases removed from V and 8 bases from J, the gap between germline ends came to 14 bases. The chain's CDR3 is CASRNPTGDTIYF. CDR3 DNA sequence: TGTGCCAGCAGGAACCCTACGGGGGACACCATATATTTT.

This chain links TRBV12-3 or TRBV12-4 with TRBJ2-3; D may be TRBD1 (5 bases). Trimming took off 6 bases at V and 3 bases at J, with 10 bases between the two ends. This CDR3 has 13 residues. Here the CDR3 DNA reads TGTGCCAGCAGCCCGGACATGACAGATACGCAGTATTTT. Encoded protein: CASSPDMTDTQYF.

The genes are TRBV18 and TRBJ2-1, with 7 nucleotides matching TRBD1. This CDR3 is built from 15 residues. Germline loops: CDR1 KGHSH, CDR2 LQKENI. The J segment lost 10 bases and the V segment lost 0 bases, leaving 9 bases of the junction unmatched. CDR3 coding DNA: TGTGCCAGCTCACCACCTTCGCAACAGGGGAACGAGCAGTTCTTC. Translation gives CASSPPSQQGNEQFF.

V is TRBV28 and J is TRBJ1-4; no clear D gene. Trimming took off 6 bases at V and 0 bases at J, with 11 bases between the two ends. CDR3 length: 15 residues. Germline loops: CDR1 MDHEN, CDR2 SYDVKM. The CDR3 DNA reads as TGTGCCAGCAGCTCCCGACAACCAACTAATGAAAAACTGTTTTTT. This encodes CASSSRQPTNEKLFF.

This clone was seen a handful of times. This chain uses TRBV7-6 with TRBJ2-7; 10 nucleotides agree with TRBD2. J lost 7 bases, V lost 2 bases, and 11 bases had no gene match. Per germline, CDR1 SGHVS and CDR2 FNYEAQ. The length of the CDR3 is 16 residues. The DNA of the CDR3 is TGTGCCAGCAGCTTACCTCCTAGCGGGAGTACGGGTGAGCAGTACTTC. As protein: CASSLPPSGSTGEQYF.

The chain carries TRBV19 and TRBJ1-5, with 7 bases identical to TRBD1. The trim removed 6 bases at V and 3 bases at J, leaving 14 bases unmatched. The CDR3 runs 17 residues. Germline CDR1 and CDR2: LNHDA and SQIVND (reference sequence). Here the CDR3 reads CASRASGQAPNNQPQHF. The CDR3 coding sequence is TGTGCCAGTAGGGCTTCCGGACAGGCTCCTAACAATCAGCCCCAGCATTTT.

This clone has more than one count but fewer than ten. This chain uses TRBV6-1 with TRBJ1-6, with no clear D. The germline CDR1 and CDR2 sequences are MNHNS and SASEGT. V gave up 3 bases and J gave up 9 bases, with 9 bases separating them. The CDR3 loop spans 13 amino acids. CDR3 sequence: CASSELSSSPLHF. For the CDR3, the DNA is TGTGCCAGCAGTGAGTTGAGTAGTTCACCCCTCCACTTT.

The chain joins TRBV2 to TRBJ2-2; 10 bases are a match to TRBD1. This CDR3 region has 15 residues. The V and J ends lost 7 bases and 5 bases, in that order; junction bases with no gene match: 7. CDR1 and CDR2 (germline): SNHLY, FYNNEI. CDR3 loop: CASTTGGTRTGELFF. CDR3 coding DNA: TGTGCCAGCACGACAGGGGGCACGAGGACCGGGGAGCTGTTTTTT.

V usage is TRBV7-9 and J usage is TRBJ2-5; a weak D match, TRBD2 (6 bases). Trimming cost V 7 bases and J 4 bases, with 22 bases left between them. This CDR3 spans 16 amino acids. Looked up from germline, CDR1 is SEHNR and CDR2 is FQNEAQ (reference sequence). The CDR3 DNA is TGTGCCAGCACCTCCTTGGGGGGTGACGTACGAGAGACCCAGTACTTC. It is translated as CASTSLGGDVRETQYF.

V usage is TRBV28 and J usage is TRBJ1-2; no firm D call. The CDR3 covers 12 residues. V lost 6 bases and J lost 10, with 15 bases in between. Germline assignment: CDR1 MDHEN and CDR2 SYDVKM. CDR3 sequence reads: CASSDTSMDYTF. CDR3 DNA: TGTGCCAGCAGCGACACTTCTATGGACTACACCTTC.